This T cell receptor (beta chain) was found in a study of response to subunit inactivated influenza vaccine. TCRdb reanalysed the RT-PCR reads using MiXCR and keeps one entry per CDR3 protein. The table shows about 800,000 distinct CDR3 sequences, with about 20% occurring only once. This receptor was identified in a man aged 45-65 years who received an inactivated influenza vaccine. Sequences were derived from PBMCs from blood, sampled around 5 days after vaccination.

The CDR3 loop is CASSYSIRGTGELFF. Here the CDR3 DNA reads TGTGCCAGCAGTTACTCGATTCGGGGCACCGGGGAGCTGTTTTTT. This chain links TRBV6-2 or TRBV6-3 with TRBJ2-2; perhaps TRBD2 as D (5 bases). Germline V CDR1 and CDR2: MNHEY, SVGEGT. The CDR3 spans 15 residues. V was pared by 0 bases and J by 4 bases, with 9 bases between.